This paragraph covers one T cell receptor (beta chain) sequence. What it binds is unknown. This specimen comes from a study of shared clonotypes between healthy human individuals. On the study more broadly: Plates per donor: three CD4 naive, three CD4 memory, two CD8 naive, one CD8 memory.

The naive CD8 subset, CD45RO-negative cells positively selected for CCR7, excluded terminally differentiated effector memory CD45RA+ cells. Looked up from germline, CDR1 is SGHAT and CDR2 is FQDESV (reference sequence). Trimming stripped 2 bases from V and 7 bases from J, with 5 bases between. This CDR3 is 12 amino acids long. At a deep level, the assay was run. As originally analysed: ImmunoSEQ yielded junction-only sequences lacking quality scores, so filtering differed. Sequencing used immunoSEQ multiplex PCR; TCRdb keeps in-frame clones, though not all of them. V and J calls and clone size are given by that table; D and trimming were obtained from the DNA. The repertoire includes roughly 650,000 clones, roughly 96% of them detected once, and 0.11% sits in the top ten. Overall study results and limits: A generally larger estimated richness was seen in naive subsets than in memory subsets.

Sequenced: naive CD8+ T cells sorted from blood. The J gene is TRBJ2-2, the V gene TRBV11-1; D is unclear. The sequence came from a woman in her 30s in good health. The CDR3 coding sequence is TGTGCCAGCAGCTTACTCGACGGGGAGCTGTTTTTT. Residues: CASSLLDGELFF.